Shown below are 30 T cell receptor beta chains from a single sample sequenced in a study of OX40 agonist ivuxolimab in advanced cancers. Assay: immunoSEQ multiplex PCR; the TCRdb copy retains only in-frame clones and omits some. The table lists more than 45,000 clones, approximately 85% of them singletons. The material sequenced was CD4+ or CD8+ T cells sorted from blood, taken in a trial of the OX40 agonist ivuxolimab. These receptors all stem from an adult with an advanced solid tumor such as melanoma, head and neck, liver or kidney cancer.

The chain couples TRBV5-6 to TRBJ2-2, with TRBD1 identical over 8 bases. Trimming removed 3 bases from V and 1 base from J; junction bases left unmatched: 5. The CDR3 length is 16 residues. CDR1 and CDR2 (germline): SGHDT, YYEEEE. The CDR3 loop is CASSSSGTGNTGELFF. The CDR3 DNA reads TGTGCCAGCAGCTCCTCCGGGACAGGGAACACCGGGGAGCTGTTTTTT.

This clone occurred once. The chain is built from TRBV5-1 and TRBJ2-5; no clear D. Looked up from germline, CDR1 is SGHRS and CDR2 is YFSETQ. CDR3 length: 13 residues. The V end was cut by 3 bases, the J end by 3 bases, with 9 bases between. CDR3 DNA: TGCGCCAGCAGCTACTCGGATGAAGAGACCCAGTACTTC. It yields the protein CASSYSDEETQYF. Together with reference TRBV5-1 and TRBJ2-5, the CDR3 gives the full variable domain: KAGVTQTPRYLIKTRGQQVTLSCSPISGHRSVSWYQQTPGQGLQFLFEYFSETQRNKGNFPGRFSGRQFSNSRSEMNVSTLELGDSALYLCASSYSDEETQYFGPGTRLLVL.

This clone has more than one count but fewer than ten. V and J are TRBV5-1 and TRBJ2-3, with no clear D. The V end was cut by 0 bases, the J end by 5 bases, with 7 bases between. CDR1 and CDR2 (germline): SGHRS, YFSETQ. This CDR3 comprises 13 residues. CDR3 bases: TGCGCCAGCAGCTTGGACCTCGGAGATACGCAGTATTTT. Its translation: CASSLDLGDTQYF.

This sequence joins TRBV11-2 and TRBJ2-5, with D perhaps TRBD1 (6 bases). This CDR3 contains 13 residues. CDR1 is SGHAT, CDR2 FQNNGV, per germline. The V gene lost 7 bases and the J gene lost 3 bases, with 12 bases spanning the gap. The CDR3 sequence is CASKPQGKETQYF. In nucleotides, the CDR3 is TGTGCCAGCAAACCCCAGGGGAAAGAGACCCAGTACTTC.

This chain links TRBV5-6 with TRBJ2-5; D not resolved. The germline V gene encodes CDR1 SGHDT and CDR2 YYEEEE. With 1 base removed from V and 4 bases from J, the gap between germline ends came to 2 bases. The CDR3 consists of 11 residues. CDR3 nucleotide sequence: TGTGCCAGCAGCTTGTCAGAGACCCAGTACTTC. Translating it yields CASSLSETQYF.

V usage is TRBV6-5 and J usage is TRBJ1-2; perhaps TRBD1 as D (6 bases). CDR3 length: 13 amino acids. V was pared by 6 bases and J by 6 bases, with 14 bases between. The germline V gene encodes CDR1 MNHEY and CDR2 SVGAGI. The CDR3 DNA follows: TGTGCCAGCAGCCAGGGGTTTTCGGATGGCTACACCTTC. It is translated as CASSQGFSDGYTF.

The rearrangement links TRBV7-8 to TRBJ2-7, with 10 bases lining up with TRBD2. This CDR3 spans 19 amino acids. The ends lost 5 bases at V and 2 bases at J; junction bases unmatched: 18. Germline assignment: CDR1 SGHVS and CDR2 FQNEAQ. The CDR3 DNA reads TGTGCCAGCAGCCCCTACCGGGTAGCGGGGGGCCTCCTAACCTACGAGCAGTACTTC. Protein product: CASSPYRVAGGLLTYEQYF.

V gene TRBV4-2 combines with J gene TRBJ1-1; D gene ambiguous. CDR1 is LGHNA and CDR2 is YNFKEQ in the germline V gene. The CDR3 spans 15 residues. The V end was cut by 2 bases, the J end by 3 bases, with 13 bases between. The DNA for the CDR3 is TGTGCCAGCAGCCAAAATCAAAGGCAGTACACTGAAGCTTTCTTT. It is translated as CASSQNQRQYTEAFF.

This chain connects TRBV25-1 to TRBJ2-5, with D possibly TRBD1 on 6 matching bases. The V gene's germline CDR1 is MGHDK and CDR2 SYGVNS. This CDR3 is built from 17 residues. The V end was cut by 0 bases, the J end by 5 bases, with 19 bases between. CDR3 coding DNA: TGTGCCAGCAGTGAATATATGGCAGGGGTACAGCGGGAGACCCAGTACTTC. Amino acid sequence: CASSEYMAGVQRETQYF. Complete variable domain (other parts from reference TRBV25-1 and TRBJ2-5): EADIYQTPRYLVIGTGKKITLECSQTMGHDKMYWYQQDPGMELHLIHYSYGVNSTEKGDLSSESTVSRIRTEHFPLTLESARPSHTSQYLCASSEYMAGVQRETQYFGPGTRLLVL.

The genes are TRBV7-2 and TRBJ2-3; 9 nucleotides align to TRBD1. Germline V gene lookup returns CDR1 SGHTA and CDR2 FQGNSA. CDR3 length: 16 residues. The J segment lost 4 bases and the V segment lost 4 bases, leaving 9 bases of the junction unmatched. This chain's CDR3 is CASSSTTGGSADTQYF. The CDR3 DNA reads TGTGCCAGCAGCTCAACGACAGGGGGTAGTGCAGATACGCAGTATTTT.

This chain joins TRBV2 and TRBJ2-3, with D possibly TRBD1 on 6 matching bases. CDR3 length: 16 residues. Germline-derived CDR1 and CDR2 are SNHLY and FYNNEI. V lost 4 bases to trimming and J lost 2 bases, with 16 bases between them. The CDR3 is CASSGGLDSLTDTQYF. Here the CDR3 DNA reads TGTGCCAGCAGTGGCGGATTGGACAGCCTCACAGATACGCAGTATTTT. Looking up the rest from reference TRBV2 and TRBJ2-3 gives the full variable domain: EPEVTQTPSHQVTQMGQEVILRCVPISNHLYFYWYRQILGQKVEFLVSFYNNEISEKSEIFDDQFSVERPDGSNFTLKIRSTKLEDSAMYFCASSGGLDSLTDTQYFGPGTRLTVL.

CDR3 coding DNA: TGTGCCAGCAGCTTGGCGGGGCTCTATGGCTACACCTTC. As protein: CASSLAGLYGYTF. J is TRBJ1-2 and V is TRBV7-2; the D gene is possibly TRBD1 (5 bases). The V and J ends lost 3 bases and 4 bases respectively, with 9 bases between them. In germline, CDR1 is SGHTA, CDR2 FQGNSA. The CDR3 is made up of 13 amino acids.

This sequence joins TRBV7-3 and TRBJ1-3, with D possibly matching TRBD1 (5 bases). V lost 5 bases and J lost 4, with 12 bases in between. Looked up from germline, CDR1 is SGHTA and CDR2 is FQGTGA. The CDR3 is 14 amino acids. The DNA of the CDR3 is TGTGCCAGCAGCCTCAGGGATATCGGAAACACCATATATTTT. As protein: CASSLRDIGNTIYF.

This rearrangement joins TRBV7-2 to TRBJ2-7; weak D call: TRBD2 (5 bases). Germline V CDR1 and CDR2: SGHTA, FQGNSA. The CDR3 has 15 amino acids. V dropped 1 base and J dropped 6 bases, with 16 bases sitting between them. The CDR3 is CASSLGGQRSLEQYF. The CDR3 coding sequence is TGTGCCAGCAGCTTAGGCGGGCAGAGATCGCTCGAGCAGTACTTC.

The J gene is TRBJ2-7, the V gene TRBV9, with TRBD1 matching 7 bases. V dropped 0 bases and J dropped 5; count of bases not matched to a gene: 17. This CDR3 is 18 amino acids long. Germline CDR1 reads SGDLS; CDR2 reads YYNGEE. CDR3 sequence: CASSVDTGQGDLWDEQYF. The CDR3 DNA reads TGTGCCAGCAGCGTAGATACCGGGCAGGGGGACCTTTGGGACGAGCAGTACTTC.

This chain links TRBV4-1 with TRBJ2-7, with 8 bases aligning to TRBD2. Losses at the gene ends were 4 bases for V and 5 bases for J; bases not matched to a gene: 13. The germline CDR1 and CDR2 sequences are MGHRA and YSYEKL. There are 16 residues in the CDR3. CDR3 coding DNA: TGCGCCAGCAGCCGTGGTTCGGGGGGGGCTGGAGACGAGCAGTACTTC. This sequence encodes CASSRGSGGAGDEQYF.

The rearrangement uses TRBV6-5 and TRBJ1-1; unclear D gene. Germline lookup yields CDR1 MNHEY and CDR2 SVGAGI. The CDR3 is 13 residues long. V lost 1 base and J 8 bases, leaving 11 bases between the germline ends. The CDR3 sequence is CASSYCSGCEAFF. CDR3 sequence (DNA): TGTGCCAGCAGTTACTGCAGCGGTTGCGAAGCTTTCTTT.

The rearrangement joins TRBV6-1 to TRBJ2-4; D may be TRBD1 (6 bases). This CDR3 contains 15 residues. Germline V lookup: CDR1 MNHNS, CDR2 SASEGT. With 10 bases removed from V and 0 bases from J, the gap between germline ends came to 16 bases. CDR3 DNA: TGTGCCATTTGCCGGGACACCCTAGCCAAAAACATTCAGTACTTC. It codes for CAICRDTLAKNIQYF.

This clone was picked up one time. The rearrangement links TRBV7-6 to TRBJ1-4; D ambiguous. V lost 1 base to trimming and J lost 7 bases, with 7 bases between them. Looked up from germline, CDR1 is SGHVS and CDR2 is FNYEAQ. This CDR3 is 13 amino acids long. As DNA, the CDR3 is TGTGCCAGCAGCTTAGTCCAAGGTGAAAAACTGTTTTTT. Translated, it gives CASSLVQGEKLFF. The entire variable domain, with the rest obtained from reference TRBV7-6 and TRBJ1-4, is as follows: GAGVSQSPRYKVTKRGQDVALRCDPISGHVSLYWYRQALGQGPEFLTYFNYEAQQDKSGLPNDRFSAERPEGSISTLTIQRTEQRDSAMYRCASSLVQGEKLFFGSGTQLSVL.

This chain links TRBV11-3 with TRBJ2-3; 9 bases agree with TRBD2. The length of the CDR3 is 15 residues. In germline, CDR1 is SGHNT, CDR2 YENEEA. Germline trimming cut 3 bases from V and 5 bases from J; bases unmatched to any gene: 6. In nucleotides, the CDR3 is TGTGCCAGCAGCTTTGGCGGGGGGGCCGTAGATACGCAGTATTTT. Translating it yields CASSFGGGAVDTQYF. The variable domain in full, completed from reference TRBV11-3 and TRBJ2-3, reads EAGVVQSPRYKIIEKKQPVAFWCNPISGHNTLYWYLQNLGQGPELLIRYENEEAVDDSQLPKDRFSAERLKGVDSTLKIQPAELGDSAVYLCASSFGGGAVDTQYFGPGTRLTVL.

The rearrangement uses TRBV7-9 and TRBJ1-1; TRBD1 is a possible D gene (5 bases). Germline lookup yields CDR1 SEHNR and CDR2 FQNEAQ (reference sequence). V was shortened by 6 bases and J by 3 bases, with 23 bases between the two germline ends. The CDR3 totals 17 residues. The CDR3 DNA follows: TGTGCCAGCAGTTTGGGGTGGGACGTACCCGTCGACACTGAAGCTTTCTTT. Amino acid sequence: CASSLGWDVPVDTEAFF.

The V and J genes are TRBV15 and TRBJ2-5; D not resolved. The CDR3 spans 15 residues. Germline CDR1 and CDR2: LNHNV and YYDKDF (reference sequence). V lost 0 bases, J lost 0 bases, and 8 bases lay in between. The CDR3 protein is CATSRDIGYQETQYF. The CDR3 DNA reads TGTGCCACCAGCAGAGATATCGGTTACCAAGAGACCCAGTACTTC.

On this clone itself: The same CDR3 is also encoded by other DNA sequences in this sample. CDR3 nucleotides: TGTGCCAGCAGCCAGGGGACAGTTGAGCAGTACTTC. It encodes CASSQGTVEQYF. This chain connects TRBV11-3 to TRBJ2-7, with 7 positions matching TRBD1. The CDR3 loop spans 12 amino acids. CDR1 SGHNT and CDR2 YENEEA come from the germline V gene. J lost 7 bases, V lost 5 bases, and 5 bases had no gene match.

The chain employs TRBV19 and TRBJ2-5; 13 bases fit TRBD2. TRBJ2-7 explains the end of the DNA better; the J call may be wrong. Germline CDR1 is LNHDA and CDR2 is SQIVND (reference sequence). This CDR3 is 16 amino acids long. The CDR3: CASSPAGTSGTYEQYF. In nucleotides, the CDR3 is TGTGCCAGTAGCCCAGCCGGGACTAGCGGGACCTACGAGCAGTACTTC.

V is TRBV9 and J is TRBJ2-7; D is undetermined. The germline gives CDR1 SGDLS, CDR2 YYNGEE. This CDR3 is built from 15 residues. The germline V and J ends were trimmed by 4 bases and 2 bases, with 16 bases remaining between them. The CDR3 region has the DNA TGTGCCAGCAGCCCCGCCCGGGCCCCCCCCTACGAGCAGTACTTC. This gives the protein CASSPARAPPYEQYF. Drawing the rest from reference TRBV9 and TRBJ2-7, the complete variable domain is DSGVTQTPKHLITATGQRVTLRCSPRSGDLSVYWYQQSLDQGLQFLIQYYNGEERAKGNILERFSAQQFPDLHSELNLSSLELGDSALYFCASSPARAPPYEQYFGPGTRLTVT.

V usage is TRBV6-1 and J usage is TRBJ2-7; maybe TRBD2 (5 bases). This CDR3 has 13 amino acids. V lost 5 bases and J 7 bases, leaving 15 bases between the germline ends. Germline assignment: CDR1 MNHNS and CDR2 SASEGT. DNA for the CDR3: TGTGCCAGCAGTTTCCCCGGCGGGCGGGAGCAGTACTTC. It yields the protein CASSFPGGREQYF.

The count of this clone is one. The chain joins TRBV27 to TRBJ1-4, with unresolved D. The ends were cut back, 10 bases at V and 6 bases at J, with 18 bases in the middle. This CDR3 has 14 amino acids. Germline V gene lookup returns CDR1 MNHEY and CDR2 SMNVEV (reference sequence). The CDR3 here is CATKLSQMDEKLFF. DNA of the CDR3: TGTGCCACCAAATTGAGTCAGATGGATGAAAAACTGTTTTTT.

This chain links TRBV29-1 with TRBJ1-4; 8 nucleotides agree with TRBD1. This CDR3 region has 16 residues. J gave up 0 bases and V 4 bases, and 7 bases lay outside the gene matches. The germline V gene encodes CDR1 SQVTM and CDR2 ANQGSEA. For the CDR3, the DNA is TGCAGCGTTGGTATGGGACAGGCTGCAACTAATGAAAAACTGTTTTTT. This sequence encodes CSVGMGQAATNEKLFF.

V usage is TRBV28 and J usage is TRBJ2-2, with TRBD1 matching 9 bases. Looked up from germline, CDR1 is MDHEN and CDR2 is SYDVKM. V lost 4 bases to trimming and J lost 3 bases; unmatched junction nucleotides: 12. The length of the CDR3 is 18 residues. The CDR3 is CASSSPGTGKSYTGELFF. CDR3 bases: TGTGCCAGCAGTTCCCCCGGGACAGGGAAATCGTACACCGGGGAGCTGTTTTTT.

The V gene is TRBV6-4, the J gene TRBJ2-3; D gene uncertain. Germline CDR1 reads MRHNA; CDR2 reads SNTAGT. The CDR3 is 12 amino acids. The V gene lost 0 bases and the J gene lost 6 bases, with 4 bases spanning the gap. The CDR3 sequence is CASSDSGDTQYF. CDR3 sequence (DNA): TGTGCCAGCAGTGACTCAGGGGATACGCAGTATTTT.